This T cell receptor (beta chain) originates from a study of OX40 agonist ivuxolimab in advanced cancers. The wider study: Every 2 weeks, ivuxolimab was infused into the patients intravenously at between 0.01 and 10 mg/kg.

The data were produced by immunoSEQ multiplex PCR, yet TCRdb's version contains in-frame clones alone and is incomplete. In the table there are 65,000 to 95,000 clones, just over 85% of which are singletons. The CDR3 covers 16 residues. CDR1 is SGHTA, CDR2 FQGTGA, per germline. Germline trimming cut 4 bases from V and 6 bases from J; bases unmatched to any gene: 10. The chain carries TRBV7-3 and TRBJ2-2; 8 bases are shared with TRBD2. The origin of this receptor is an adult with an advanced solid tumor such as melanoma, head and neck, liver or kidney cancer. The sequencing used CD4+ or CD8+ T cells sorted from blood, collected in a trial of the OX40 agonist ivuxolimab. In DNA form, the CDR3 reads TGTGCCAGCAGCTCCTCCAGCGGGAGTCCTTCCGGGGAGCTGTTTTTT. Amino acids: CASSSSSGSPSGELFF.